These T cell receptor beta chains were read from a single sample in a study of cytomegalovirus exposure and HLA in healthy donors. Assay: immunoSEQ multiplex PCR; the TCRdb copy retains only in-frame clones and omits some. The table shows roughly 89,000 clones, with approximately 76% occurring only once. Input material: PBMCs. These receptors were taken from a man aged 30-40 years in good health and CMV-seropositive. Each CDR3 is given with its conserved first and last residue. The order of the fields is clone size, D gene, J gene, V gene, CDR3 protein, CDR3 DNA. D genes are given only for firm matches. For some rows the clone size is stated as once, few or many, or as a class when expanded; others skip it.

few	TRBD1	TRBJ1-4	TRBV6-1	CASIPGQGNEKLFF	TGTGCCAGCATCCCGGGACAGGGGAATGAAAAACTGTTTTTT
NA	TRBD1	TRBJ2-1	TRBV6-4	CASSDSIGQGAHEQFF	TGTGCCAGCAGTGACTCGATCGGACAGGGGGCCCATGAGCAGTTCTTC
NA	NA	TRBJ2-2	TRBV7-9	CSSSPAAGGELFF	TGTTCCAGCAGCCCTGCTGCGGGCGGGGAGCTGTTTTTT
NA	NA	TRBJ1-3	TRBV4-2	CASSRRGRDSGNTIYF	TGTGCCAGCAGCCGCAGGGGCCGGGACTCTGGAAACACCATATATTTT
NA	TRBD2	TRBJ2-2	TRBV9	CASSLGGGAGGELFF	TGTGCCAGCAGCCTCGGCGGGGGGGCGGGCGGGGAGCTGTTTTTT
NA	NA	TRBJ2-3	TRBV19	CASSPRGADTQYF	TGTGCCAGTAGTCCCCGAGGCGCAGATACGCAGTATTTT
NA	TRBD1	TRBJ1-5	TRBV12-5	CASGLVLGTGSGGNQPQHF	TGTGCTAGTGGTTTGGTACTAGGGACAGGTTCCGGGGGCAATCAGCCCCAGCATTTT
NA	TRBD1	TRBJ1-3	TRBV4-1	CASRGTGAGNTIYF	TGCGCCAGCAGGGGGACAGGGGCTGGAAACACCATATATTTT
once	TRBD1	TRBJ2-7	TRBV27	CASSPRTGGLVGEQYF	TGTGCCAGCAGTCCACGAACAGGGGGCTTGGTTGGAGAGCAGTACTTC
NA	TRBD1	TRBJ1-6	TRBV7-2	CASRRQGLALHF	TGTGCCAGCAGACGACAGGGGCTTGCCCTCCACTTT
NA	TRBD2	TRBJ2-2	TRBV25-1	CASRTTSGSTGELFF	TGTGCCAGCAGGACAACTAGCGGGTCGACCGGGGAGCTGTTTTTT
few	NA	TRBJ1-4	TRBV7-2	CASSSSPQQTVKLFF	TGTGCCAGCAGTTCTTCACCACAGCAGACGGTTAAACTGTTTTTT
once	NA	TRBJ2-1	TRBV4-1	CASSQKGAGSSYNEQFF	TGCGCCAGCAGCCAAAAGGGAGCTGGGAGCTCCTACAATGAGCAGTTCTTC
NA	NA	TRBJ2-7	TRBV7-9	CSSSLESSEEQYF	TGTTCCAGCAGCTTAGAGTCTAGCGAGGAGCAGTACTTC
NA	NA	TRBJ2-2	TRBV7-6	CASSLVAGENTGELFF	TGTGCCAGCAGCTTAGTAGCAGGGGAGAACACCGGGGAGCTGTTTTTT
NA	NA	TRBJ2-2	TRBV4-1	CASSQDFPPNTGELFF	TGCGCCAGCAGCCAAGATTTTCCTCCGAACACCGGGGAGCTGTTTTTT
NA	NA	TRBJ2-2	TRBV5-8	CASTLRNTGELFF	TGTGCCAGCACCCTCCGGAACACCGGGGAGCTGTTTTTT
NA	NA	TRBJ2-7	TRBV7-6	CASSGYQGGEQYF	TGTGCCAGCAGTGGATACCAGGGTGGAGAGCAGTACTTC
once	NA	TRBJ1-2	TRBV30	CAWRTPGLTGNYGYTF	TGTGCCTGGAGGACCCCGGGACTTACGGGGAACTATGGCTACACCTTC
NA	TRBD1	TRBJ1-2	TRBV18	CASSPIQGAESGYTF	TGTGCCAGCTCACCAATCCAGGGGGCAGAAAGTGGCTACACCTTC
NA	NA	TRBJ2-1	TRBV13	CASSLGPQGNEQFF	TGTGCCAGCAGCTTAGGACCTCAGGGAAATGAGCAGTTCTTC
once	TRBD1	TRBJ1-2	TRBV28	CASSQRDSYGYTF	TGTGCCAGCAGTCAACGGGACAGCTATGGCTACACCTTC
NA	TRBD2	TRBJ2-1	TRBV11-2	CASSPTSGTYNEQFF	TGTGCCAGCAGCCCAACTAGCGGTACGTACAATGAGCAGTTCTTC
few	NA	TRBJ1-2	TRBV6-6	CASSYSVGGRFYGYTF	TGTGCCAGCAGTTACTCGGTTGGGGGGAGATTTTATGGCTACACCTTC
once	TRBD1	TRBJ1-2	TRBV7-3	CASSSWGQGGGYTF	TGTGCCAGCAGCTCATGGGGACAGGGTGGGGGCTACACCTTC
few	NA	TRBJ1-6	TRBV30	CAWTQGRDNSPLHF	TGTGCCTGGACCCAGGGCAGGGATAATTCACCCCTCCACTTT
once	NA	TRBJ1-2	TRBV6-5	CATRETAYGYTF	TGTGCCACCCGAGAGACTGCCTATGGCTACACCTTC
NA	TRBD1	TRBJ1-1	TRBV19	CASIPRPGQLALNTEAFF	TGTGCCAGTATTCCCCGGCCGGGACAGTTGGCCCTGAACACTGAAGCTTTCTTT
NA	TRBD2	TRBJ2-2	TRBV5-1	CASSLTSGDTGELFF	TGCGCCAGCAGCTTGACGAGCGGGGACACCGGGGAGCTGTTTTTT
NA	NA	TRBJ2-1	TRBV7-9	CSSSLWRLSSYNEQFF	TGTTCCAGCAGCTTATGGAGGTTGAGCTCCTACAATGAGCAGTTCTTC
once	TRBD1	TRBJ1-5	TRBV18	CASSLEDRGDNQPQHF	TGTGCCAGCTCACTCGAGGACAGGGGGGACAATCAGCCCCAGCATTTT
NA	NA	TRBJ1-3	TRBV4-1	CASSQVVTGNTIYF	TGCGCCAGCAGCCAAGTAGTAACTGGAAACACCATATATTTT
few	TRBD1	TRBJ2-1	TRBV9	CASSDTGTGYDEQFF	TGTGCCAGCAGCGACACCGGGACAGGGTATGATGAGCAGTTCTTC
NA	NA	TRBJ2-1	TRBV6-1	CASSEAYARGNEQFF	TGTGCCAGCAGTGAAGCGTACGCCAGGGGCAATGAGCAGTTCTTC
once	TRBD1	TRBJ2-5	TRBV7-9	CSSSTGTARLDETQYF	TGTTCCAGCAGCACCGGGACAGCGCGTTTAGATGAGACCCAGTACTTC
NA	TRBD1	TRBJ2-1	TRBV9	CASSPEGQGLDNEQFF	TGTGCCAGCAGCCCCGAGGGACAGGGCTTAGACAATGAGCAGTTCTTC
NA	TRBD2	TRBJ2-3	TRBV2	CATRVLAGSTDTQYF	TGTGCCACTAGGGTACTAGCGGGGAGCACAGATACGCAGTATTTT
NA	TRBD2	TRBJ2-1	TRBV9	CASSPLTSGGLGEQFF	TGTGCCAGCAGCCCACTTACAAGCGGGGGGCTCGGGGAGCAGTTCTTC
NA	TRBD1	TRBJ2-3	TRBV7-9	CASSSPRQGGTDTQYF	TGTGCCAGCAGCTCACCTCGACAGGGAGGCACAGATACGCAGTATTTT
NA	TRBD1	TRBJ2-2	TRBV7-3	CASSPRQGGLTGELFF	TGTGCCAGCAGCCCAAGACAGGGTGGGCTCACCGGGGAGCTGTTTTTT
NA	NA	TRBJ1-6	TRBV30	CAWSDQSNSPLHF	TGTGCCTGGAGTGACCAGTCCAATTCACCCCTCCACTTT
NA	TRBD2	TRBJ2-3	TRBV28	CASITALAGFTDTQYF	TGTGCCAGCATTACAGCACTAGCGGGGTTCACAGATACGCAGTATTTT
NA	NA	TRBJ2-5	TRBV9	CASSVGTSKQETQYF	TGTGCCAGCAGCGTAGGGACAAGCAAGCAAGAGACCCAGTACTTC
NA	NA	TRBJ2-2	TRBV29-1	CSVAGELGTGELFF	TGCAGCGTTGCGGGGGAGTTGGGCACCGGGGAGCTGTTTTTT
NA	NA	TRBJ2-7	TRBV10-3	CAISDKGDYEQYF	TGTGCCATCAGTGATAAGGGGGACTACGAGCAGTACTTC
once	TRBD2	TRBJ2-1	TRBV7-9	CASNRLAPAPNEQFF	TGTGCCAGCAACCGACTAGCGCCGGCCCCCAATGAGCAGTTCTTC
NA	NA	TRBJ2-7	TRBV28	CASSFALAEYEQYF	TGTGCCAGCAGTTTCGCATTGGCGGAGTACGAGCAGTACTTC
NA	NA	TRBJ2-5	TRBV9	CASSPRGETQYF	TGTGCCAGCAGCCCAAGAGGGGAGACCCAGTACTTC
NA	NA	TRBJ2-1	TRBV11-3	CASSSNNEQFF	TGTGCCAGCAGCTCTAACAATGAGCAGTTCTTC
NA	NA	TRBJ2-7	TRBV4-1	CASSQDTALGFYEQYF	TGCGCCAGCAGCCAAGACACTGCCCTGGGCTTCTACGAGCAGTACTTC
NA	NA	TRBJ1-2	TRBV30	CAWSVPRTERYTF	TGTGCCTGGAGTGTACCCCGGACAGAACGCTACACCTTC